These 15 T cell receptor beta chains share one sample of origin, sequenced in a study of radiotherapy plus CTLA-4 blockade in lung cancer. TCRdb's table, derived via immunoSEQ multiplex PCR, lists solely in-frame clones and lacks some. The repertoire holds under 65,000 clones, about 80% seen once, with around 6% in the top ten. The sample here was peripheral blood, taken from a patient treated with radiotherapy plus ipilimumab. The receptors stem from a human donor with non-small cell lung cancer whose response to radiotherapy plus ipilimumab could not be evaluated.

This rearrangement joins TRBV2 to TRBJ2-7; a possible D gene is TRBD1 (6 bases). This CDR3 region has 15 residues. V dropped 5 bases and J dropped 6 bases, with 20 bases sitting between them. Germline values: CDR1 SNHLY, CDR2 FYNNEI. The CDR3 loop is CASSFTGPLLSEQYF. The CDR3 DNA is TGTGCCAGCAGTTTTACAGGGCCCCTCCTTAGCGAGCAGTACTTC.

The V and J genes are TRBV28 and TRBJ2-5, with 7 nucleotides matching TRBD1. CDR1 and CDR2 (germline): MDHEN, SYDVKM. The J segment lost 2 bases and the V segment lost 4 bases, leaving 4 bases of the junction unmatched. The CDR3 is 14 residues long. The CDR3 sequence: CASSSGQLQETQYF. CDR3 bases: TGTGCCAGCAGTTCGGGACAGCTTCAAGAGACCCAGTACTTC.

The chain links TRBV4-2 to TRBJ2-3; 9 nucleotides align to TRBD1. This CDR3 is built from 14 residues. V dropped 2 bases and J dropped 4; count of bases not matched to a gene: 1. CDR1 and CDR2 from the germline V gene are LGHNA and YNFKEQ. The CDR3 coding sequence is TGTGCCAGCAGCCAAAGGACAGGGGCAGATACGCAGTATTTT. It yields the protein CASSQRTGADTQYF.

J is TRBJ1-1 and V is TRBV5-1, with D uncertain. V lost 0 bases and J lost 4, with 13 bases in between. The CDR3 has 15 amino acids. Germline V gene sequence: CDR1 SGHRS, CDR2 YFSETQ. CDR3 nucleotide sequence: TGCGCCAGCAGCTTGGGAGGGATTTCGGGCACTGAAGCTTTCTTT. Encoded protein: CASSLGGISGTEAFF.

This sequence joins TRBV2 and TRBJ1-2; 8 bases align to TRBD1. This CDR3 has 14 residues. CDR1 is SNHLY, CDR2 FYNNEI, per germline. J gave up 4 bases and V 2 bases, and 3 bases lay outside the gene matches. The CDR3 protein is CASSEQGALYGYTF. CDR3 nucleotides: TGTGCCAGCAGTGAACAGGGGGCCCTCTATGGCTACACCTTC.

The chain employs TRBV7-2 and TRBJ1-3, with no clear D. The CDR3 consists of 16 residues. The germline V gene encodes CDR1 SGHTA and CDR2 FQGNSA. The V and J ends lost 1 base and 4 bases respectively, with 14 bases between them. CDR3 protein: CASSLGPPQAGNTIYF. The CDR3 DNA reads TGTGCCAGCAGCTTAGGCCCCCCGCAGGCCGGAAACACCATATATTTT.

V and J are TRBV7-9 and TRBJ1-1; a possible D gene is TRBD1 (5 bases). CDR1 SEHNR and CDR2 FQNEAQ come from the germline V gene (reference sequence). V shed 7 bases and J shed 0 bases, with 6 bases lying between them. The CDR3 length is 12 residues. Here the CDR3 reads CASTGLNTEAFF. Written as DNA, the CDR3 is TGTGCCAGCACAGGGTTGAACACTGAAGCTTTCTTT. Complete variable domain (other parts from reference TRBV7-9 and TRBJ1-1): DTGVSQNPRHKITKRGQNVTFRCDPISEHNRLYWYRQTLGQGPEFLTYFQNEAQLEKSRLLSDRFSAERPKGSFSTLEIQRTEQGDSAMYLCASTGLNTEAFFGQGTRLTVV.

The genes are TRBV7-2 and TRBJ2-7, with 12 bases identical to TRBD2. V shed 5 bases and J 2 bases; nucleotides not matched to a gene: 4. This CDR3 contains 15 residues. The V gene's germline CDR1 is SGHTA and CDR2 FQGNSA. The DNA of the CDR3 is TGTGCCAGCAGCCCACTAGCGGGAGGCCCCTACGAGCAGTACTTC. This sequence encodes CASSPLAGGPYEQYF.

The rearrangement joins TRBV5-4 to TRBJ2-2, with TRBD2 identical over 11 bases. CDR1 and CDR2 (germline): SGHNT, YYREEE (reference sequence). V lost 4 bases and J lost 2; bases outside the gene matches: 4. CDR3 length: 16 residues. As DNA, the CDR3 is TGTGCCAGCAGCCCGGGACTAGCGGTAAACACCGGGGAGCTGTTTTTT. It is translated as CASSPGLAVNTGELFF.

This chain uses TRBV6-6 with TRBJ2-5, with 9 bases matching TRBD2. CDR3 length equals 14 residues. Germline values: CDR1 MNHNY, CDR2 SVGAGI (reference sequence). The ends lost 10 bases at V and 4 bases at J; junction bases unmatched: 10. CDR3 amino acids: CAIRERGAGETQYF. In DNA, the CDR3 is TGTGCCATTAGAGAGCGGGGGGCCGGAGAGACCCAGTACTTC.

The rearrangement links TRBV19 to TRBJ2-1; the match to TRBD2 covers 10 bases. CDR3 length equals 16 residues. Germline V gene lookup returns CDR1 LNHDA and CDR2 SQIVND (reference sequence). J lost 6 bases, V lost 3 bases, and 8 bases had no gene match. CDR3 sequence reads: CASSILAGGGGNEQFF. The CDR3 DNA reads TGTGCCAGTAGTATCTTAGCGGGGGGTGGGGGCAATGAGCAGTTCTTC. Looking up the rest from reference TRBV19 and TRBJ2-1 gives the full variable domain: DGGITQSPKYLFRKEGQNVTLSCEQNLNHDAMYWYRQDPGQGLRLIYYSQIVNDFQKGDIAEGYSVSREKKESFPLTVTSAQKNPTAFYLCASSILAGGGGNEQFFGPGTRLTVL.

This clone was recorded only once. The DNA of the CDR3 is TGTGCCAGCAGTTTACTAGCGGGAGGGGGCAATGAGCAGTTCTTC. Protein: CASSLLAGGGNEQFF. The gene calls are TRBV27 and TRBJ2-1, with 12 bases lining up with TRBD2. This CDR3 is built from 15 residues. Germline V gene lookup returns CDR1 MNHEY and CDR2 SMNVEV (reference sequence). J lost 6 bases, V lost 2 bases, and 2 bases had no gene match.

CDR3 bases: TGCGCCAGCAGCCAAGACCAAGCGGGGGCTTCCAACACCGGGGAGCTGTTTTTT. Its protein is CASSQDQAGASNTGELFF. This chain uses TRBV4-3 with TRBJ2-2; TRBD2 matches at 8 bases. The CDR3 runs 18 residues. In germline, CDR1 is LGHNA, CDR2 YSLEER. Trimming at V came to 0 bases and at J to 2 bases, leaving 8 bases not matched to a gene.

The chain uses TRBV29-1 and TRBJ1-2, with 7 bases fitting TRBD1. The CDR3 contains 16 residues. Unmatched junction bases numbered 7, after V lost 0 bases and J lost 0 bases. CDR1 and CDR2 (germline): SQVTM, ANQGSEA. The CDR3 loop is CSVEDPGQLANYGYTF. CDR3 nucleotides: TGCAGCGTTGAAGACCCGGGACAGTTAGCTAACTATGGCTACACCTTC.

V is TRBV7-6 and J is TRBJ2-3, with unresolved D. Germline CDR1 is SGHVS and CDR2 is FNYEAQ. Trimming left V 4 bases short and J 3 bases short, with 5 bases between. The CDR3 is 12 amino acids. CDR3 region: CASSSQTDTQYF. Here the CDR3 DNA reads TGTGCCAGCAGCTCCCAAACAGATACGCAGTATTTT.